The 27 T cell receptor beta chains given below trace back to one sample, sequenced in a study of T cell repertoires in cytomegalovirus infection. A single record per CDR3 protein comes from TCRdb applying MiXCR to the reads. This table has 450,000 to 600,000 distinct CDR3 sequences, about 42% appearing once. Their antigen targets remain unknown. Sequenced here: cultured PBMCs, sampled from culture after CMV antigen stimulation. The receptors shown here come from a human donor in good health (CMV status not recorded). Some clones in this sample may be carry-over from other donors' samples.

The rearrangement links TRBV7-9 to TRBJ2-5; no clear D gene. Germline V gives CDR1 SEHNR, CDR2 FQNEAQ (reference sequence). The CDR3 is 12 amino acids. Trimming removed 1 base at V and 7 bases at J, with 7 bases between. The CDR3 loop is CASSLDRWTQYF. The CDR3, as DNA: TGTGCCAGCAGCTTAGATAGGTGGACCCAGTACTTC.

V and J are TRBV24-1 and TRBJ2-2; D assignment may be TRBD1 or TRBD2 (5 bases each). V lost 7 bases and J 5 bases, leaving 13 bases between the germline ends. CDR3 length: 14 residues. Germline loops: CDR1 KGHDR, CDR2 SFDVKD. CDR3 in DNA: TGTGCCACCAGCGCTCCCGGGGCTACCGGGGAGCTGTTTTTT. It yields the protein CATSAPGATGELFF.

The rearrangement joins TRBV12-3 or TRBV12-4 to TRBJ2-5, with a possible D match to TRBD1 (5 bases). The CDR3 is 16 residues long. V was clipped by 8 bases and J by 0 bases, with 19 bases between them. The CDR3 region has the DNA TGTGCCAGCCCGGTTAGAATTTGGACAAACCAAGAGACCCAGTACTTC. This encodes CASPVRIWTNQETQYF.

The gene calls are TRBV6-1 and TRBJ2-7, with TRBD2 matching 12 bases. CDR1 and CDR2 from the germline V gene are MNHNS and SASEGT. Trimming cost V 5 bases and J 3 bases; bases outside gene matches: 2. The CDR3 is 14 amino acids. The DNA for the CDR3 is TGTGCCAGCAGTTCTAGCGGGAGGGACTACGAGCAGTACTTC. As protein: CASSSSGRDYEQYF.

This chain uses TRBV6-5 with TRBJ2-1; possibly TRBD2 for D (5 bases). Germline CDR1 MNHEY, CDR2 SVGAGI. CDR3 size: 15 residues. Trimming removed 2 bases from V and 3 bases from J, with 11 bases in between. CDR3: CASSYRGPNYNEQFF. The CDR3 DNA reads TGTGCCAGCAGTTACCGCGGGCCAAACTACAATGAGCAGTTCTTC.

This clonotype has just a few counts. This chain uses TRBV7-8 with TRBJ2-7; TRBD1 matches 12 bases. V lost 5 bases to trimming and J lost 4 bases; unmatched junction nucleotides: 6. CDR1 is SGHVS and CDR2 is FQNEAQ in the germline V gene. The CDR3 is made up of 15 amino acids. CDR3 protein: CASSPGTGGGYEQYF. The CDR3 DNA follows: TGTGCCAGCAGCCCCGGGACAGGGGGCGGGTACGAGCAGTACTTC.

In its sample, this clonotype was seen a few times. The chain joins TRBV6-5 to TRBJ2-5; no clear D gene. Trimming removed 7 bases at V and 1 base at J, with 25 bases between. Germline CDR1 MNHEY, CDR2 SVGAGI. The CDR3 runs 18 residues. The CDR3 loop reads CASTALLPVGCSQETQYF. CDR3 bases: TGTGCCAGCACGGCCCTCCTTCCCGTGGGGTGTTCCCAAGAGACCCAGTACTTC.

The sample holds a few counts of this clonotype. The chain recombines TRBV7-6 with TRBJ2-1, with 7 bases lining up with TRBD2. V was clipped by 3 bases and J by 6 bases; unmatched bases: 14. This CDR3 contains 17 residues. Looked up from germline, CDR1 is SGHVS and CDR2 is FNYEAQ. This chain's CDR3 is CASSLSPGLAEGNEQFF. CDR3 DNA sequence: TGTGCCAGCAGCTTGTCCCCCGGTCTAGCGGAAGGCAATGAGCAGTTCTTC.

The rearrangement joins TRBV6-6 to TRBJ2-1; 8 nucleotides align to TRBD2. Germline-derived CDR1 and CDR2 are MNHNY and SVGAGI (reference sequence). This CDR3 comprises 17 residues. Losses at the gene ends were 5 bases for V and 0 bases for J; bases not matched to a gene: 9. The CDR3 nucleotides read TGTGCCAGCAGTACCGCGATAGCGGGGCGCTCCTACAATGAGCAGTTCTTC. This gives the protein CASSTAIAGRSYNEQFF.

Worth noting for this clonotype: This could be a read error, since a much larger clone is one nucleotide away. This chain uses TRBV6-8 with TRBJ2-1, with D unclear. There are 13 residues in the CDR3. From germline, CDR1 is MNHGY and CDR2 SAAAGT. The CDR3 region is CASSLQSYNERFF. CDR3 nucleotides: TGTGCCAGCAGTTTACAGTCCTACAATGAGCGGTTCTTC.

This clonotype was counted between two and nine times. V is TRBV7-2 and J is TRBJ1-5; D is perhaps TRBD1 (5 bases). Germline V gene data show CDR1 as SGHTA and CDR2 as FQGNSA. The CDR3 totals 15 residues. V dropped 6 bases and J dropped 4 bases, with 16 bases sitting between them. Here the CDR3 DNA reads TGTGCCAGCAGTTCCATGGGGGGGGGGAATCAGCCCCAGCATTTT. Encoded protein: CASSSMGGGNQPQHF.

The rearrangement joins TRBV10-3 to TRBJ1-2, with a weak D call TRBD1 (6 bases). This CDR3 is 12 amino acids long. V was pared by 4 bases and J by 6 bases, with 9 bases between. CDR1 ENHRY and CDR2 SYGVKD come from the germline V gene. The CDR3: CAISGGQNGYTF. In DNA form, the CDR3 reads TGTGCCATCAGTGGCGGACAGAATGGCTACACCTTC.

V is TRBV7-2 and J is TRBJ1-2; 9 bases match TRBD1. Looked up from germline, CDR1 is SGHTA and CDR2 is FQGNSA. J gave up 4 bases and V 1 base, and 4 bases lay outside the gene matches. This CDR3 has 15 residues. The CDR3 DNA sequence: TGTGCCAGCAGCTTAGGGGGACAGGGAATCTATGGCTACACCTTC. Translation gives CASSLGGQGIYGYTF.

This clonotype was counted between two and nine times. J is TRBJ1-5 and V is TRBV27; D remains unclear. This CDR3 region has 14 residues. The V gene lost 2 bases and the J gene lost 5 bases, with 10 bases spanning the gap. Germline lookup yields CDR1 MNHEY and CDR2 SMNVEV (reference sequence). CDR3 protein: CASSLTYRYQPQHF. In DNA, the CDR3 is TGTGCCAGCAGTTTAACTTACCGGTATCAGCCCCAGCATTTT.

J is TRBJ2-1 and V is TRBV6-5; D gene ambiguous. The CDR3 contains 12 residues. Germline CDR1 reads MNHEY; CDR2 reads SVGAGI. V gave up 5 bases and J gave up 13 bases, with 15 bases separating them. The chain's CDR3 is CASSTLTSGQFF. Written as DNA, the CDR3 is TGTGCCAGCAGTACCTTAACCTCCGGACAGTTCTTC.

The chain combines TRBV20-1 with TRBJ2-1; TRBD1 might be the D (6 bases). Germline CDR1 reads DFQATT; CDR2 reads SNEGSKA (reference sequence). The CDR3 spans 11 residues. Trimming removed 7 bases at V and 4 bases at J, with 8 bases between. The CDR3 DNA reads as TGCAGTGAAGGGGGTTACAATGAGCAGTTCTTC. It translates to CSEGGYNEQFF.

Worth noting for this clonotype: Sequence at one end of the junction differs from germline and may be a read error. The gene calls are TRBV7-8 and TRBJ1-1; D not resolved. Germline loops: CDR1 SGHVS, CDR2 FQNEAQ. This CDR3 is 15 amino acids long. The CDR3 bases are TGTGCCAGCACCCCCCAGTTGTCCTCGAACGCTGAAGCTTTCTTT. Its translation is CASTPQLSSNAEAFF.

The genes are TRBV7-6 and TRBJ2-1, with D maybe TRBD2 (6 bases). Germline V CDR1 and CDR2: SGHVS, FNYEAQ. V gave up 6 bases and J gave up 9 bases, with 21 bases separating them. This CDR3 region has 15 residues. The CDR3 protein is CASSSGEGPTTEQFF. CDR3 sequence (DNA): TGTGCCAGCAGTTCGGGAGAAGGGCCTACAACTGAGCAGTTCTTC.

The rearrangement joins TRBV6-1 to TRBJ2-7; D is uncertain. This CDR3 contains 15 residues. The germline gives CDR1 MNHNS, CDR2 SASEGT. Trimming removed 6 bases from V and 2 bases from J, with 17 bases in between. In DNA, the CDR3 is TGTGCCAGCAGCCCGTTTTCAACACCCACCTACGAGCAGTACTTC. Amino acids: CASSPFSTPTYEQYF.

The chain employs TRBV28 and TRBJ2-1; TRBD2 aligns across 11 bases. The CDR3 extends over 15 amino acids. In germline, CDR1 is MDHEN, CDR2 SYDVKM. V shed 7 bases, J shed 8 bases, and the junction held 10 bases outside the gene matches. The CDR3 reads CASTEYSGGADEQFF. The CDR3 region has the DNA TGTGCCAGCACCGAATATAGCGGGGGGGCGGATGAGCAGTTCTTC.

The chain links TRBV27 to TRBJ1-4, with D maybe TRBD1 (5 bases). Germline CDR1 reads MNHEY; CDR2 reads SMNVEV (reference sequence). The CDR3 is made up of 17 amino acids. The germline V and J ends were trimmed by 4 bases and 10 bases, with 25 bases remaining between them. CDR3 region: CASSSQGAGSGMGKLFF. The CDR3 region has the DNA TGTGCCAGCAGTTCACAAGGGGCGGGATCAGGGATGGGAAAACTGTTTTTT.

This clonotype turned up a few times. The J gene is TRBJ2-7, the V gene TRBV7-9; no firm D call. This CDR3 region has 13 residues. With 0 bases removed from V and 4 bases from J, the gap between germline ends came to 7 bases. Germline assignment: CDR1 SEHNR and CDR2 FQNEAQ (reference sequence). CDR3 DNA sequence: TGTGCCAGCAGCTTAGCCACTGGTTACGAGCAGTACTTC. Protein: CASSLATGYEQYF.

This clonotype turned up a few times. The chain employs TRBV2 and TRBJ2-7; 7 nucleotides match TRBD1. V dropped 2 bases and J dropped 0; count of bases not matched to a gene: 4. Germline V gives CDR1 SNHLY, CDR2 FYNNEI. This CDR3 comprises 15 residues. The CDR3 protein is CASSERTGVSYEQYF. CDR3 nucleotide sequence: TGTGCCAGCAGTGAACGGACAGGCGTCTCCTACGAGCAGTACTTC.

The chain combines TRBV27 with TRBJ1-5; a possible D gene is TRBD1 (5 bases). CDR1 and CDR2 (germline): MNHEY, SMNVEV (reference sequence). CDR3 size: 16 residues. V gave up 3 bases and J gave up 2 bases, with 14 bases separating them. This CDR3 reads CASSLSSWDGNQPQHF. The CDR3 DNA reads as TGTGCCAGCAGTTTGAGTTCCTGGGACGGCAATCAGCCCCAGCATTTT.

This clonotype was recorded a few times. The chain recombines TRBV11-2 with TRBJ2-1; unclear D gene. The CDR3 is 15 residues long. Germline V CDR1 and CDR2: SGHAT, FQNNGV. V lost 3 bases and J lost 2, with 11 bases in between. The DNA for the CDR3 is TGTGCCAGCAGCTTTTTAACTCCTACCTACAATGAGCAGTTCTTC. Its translation is CASSFLTPTYNEQFF.

The CDR3 loop is CATLDRGSTEAFF. The CDR3, as DNA: TGTGCCACCTTAGACAGGGGAAGCACTGAAGCTTTCTTT. The chain has TRBV7-2 and TRBJ1-1; TRBD1 agrees at 8 bases. Germline CDR1 and CDR2: SGHTA and FQGNSA. The V and J ends lost 10 bases and 4 bases, in that order; junction bases with no gene match: 8. This CDR3 spans 13 amino acids.

In its sample, this clonotype was seen a few times. The chain combines TRBV6-2 or TRBV6-3 with TRBJ2-1; D ambiguous. The CDR3 contains 13 residues. V was cut by 0 bases and J by 6 bases, with 6 bases left in between. Germline V gene lookup returns CDR1 MNHEY and CDR2 SVGEGT. The CDR3 loop is CASSYSSGNEQFF. CDR3 DNA: TGTGCCAGCAGTTACTCGTCGGGCAATGAGCAGTTCTTC.